This TCR beta chain was sequenced for a study of T cells in women clearing cervical HPV infection. All participants had a single incident cervical HPV16 infection, and prevalent HPV16 infections were excluded. Average input was roughly 1,200 ng genomic DNA for immunoSEQ TCR beta CDR3 amplification. Produced via immunoSEQ multiplex PCR; TCRdb's table is partial and in-frame only. Recorded for this sample: about 46,000 clones. Concerning this clone: The sequenced fragment ends 3 residues before the CDR3 boundary, so the rest is inferred from the germline J gene.

Germline V lookup: CDR1 LNHDA, CDR2 SQIVND (reference sequence). Trimming removed 5 bases from V and 2 bases from J, with 10 bases in between. The CDR3 extends over 13 amino acids. This sequence joins TRBV19 and TRBJ2-7; D is possibly TRBD1 (6 bases). This clonotype was sampled from a woman between 18 and 70 years old with a cervical HPV16 infection that either progressed to CIN3+ or cleared (not recorded which). Sequencing input: blood buffy coat. CDR3 sequence reads: CASSPQGAYEQYF. The CDR3 bases that were read are TGTGCCAGTAGTCCACAGGGTGCCTACGAG.